This entry concerns a single T cell receptor beta chain. In its sample, this clonotype was seen many times. The antigen this receptor binds is unknown. Base qualities are not provided; no much larger clone lies one nucleotide away. Looking up the germline V gene yields CDR1 MNHEY and CDR2 SVGEGT. Including the terminal cysteine and phenylalanine, the CDR3 comprises 12 residues. Only the CDR3 DNA stays, 36 bases, in frame from base 1. V ends up 6 bases short and J 6 bases short, with an unmatched junction base count of 3. Instrument used: Illumina MiSeq. TCRdb trimmed public reads at Q25 via fastp, called clones via MiXCR and kept in-frame beta chains. Records with the same CDR3 protein are collapsed into one entry carrying the most frequent genes and DNA. The sample contains just under 6,000 distinct CDR3 sequences, around 8.8% of them found a single time. The leading ten clones occupy 5.4% of the sample.

This entry is derived from a study. The chain joins TRBV6-2 or TRBV6-3 to TRBJ2-7; the central 9 bases match TRBD2. Sequencing used CD4+ T cells from synovial fluid. This TCR came from a human donor with rheumatoid arthritis. In nucleotide form, the sequence is TGTGCCAGCAGCCCACTAGCGGGCGAGCAGTACTTC. This translates into CASSPLAGEQYF.